The 15 T cell receptor beta chains reported below all come from one sample, sequenced in a study of cytomegalovirus exposure and HLA in healthy donors. Generated by immunoSEQ multiplex PCR, the TCRdb table keeps only in-frame clones and is missing some. Here the sample spans approximately 200,000 clones, 70% to 85% being singletons. Sequencing was performed on PBMCs. The receptors were sampled from a woman in her thirties in good health and CMV-seropositive.

The rearrangement uses TRBV5-6 and TRBJ1-1; D remains ambiguous. V lost 1 base and J 4 bases, leaving 8 bases between the germline ends. Germline values: CDR1 SGHDT, CDR2 YYEEEE. The CDR3 totals 13 residues. The DNA of the CDR3 is TGTGCCAGCAGCTTGCGGGAGGGCACTGAAGCTTTCTTT. Protein product: CASSLREGTEAFF.

The V call is TRBV6-6, the J call TRBJ1-2; 7 bases match TRBD1. Germline-derived CDR1 and CDR2 are MNHNY and SVGAGI (reference sequence). The CDR3 is 14 amino acids. V trimming: 5 bases; J trimming: 4 bases; junction bases outside the gene matches: 7. The CDR3 sequence is CASSPSGQFYGYTF. The CDR3 coding sequence is TGTGCCAGCAGTCCCTCGGGACAGTTCTATGGCTACACCTTC.

The chain joins TRBV19 to TRBJ2-5; the D gene is possibly TRBD1 (8 bases). Per germline, CDR1 LNHDA and CDR2 SQIVND (reference sequence). V was pared by 8 bases and J by 5 bases, with 12 bases between. The CDR3 spans 12 residues. The CDR3 nucleotides read TGTGCCAGTGGACAGGGAGGGGAGACCCAGTACTTC. Translated: CASGQGGETQYF.

The chain combines TRBV9 with TRBJ1-3; D is unresolved. The V end was cut by 4 bases, the J end by 6 bases, with 14 bases between. CDR1 and CDR2 (germline): SGDLS, YYNGEE. The CDR3 extends over 14 amino acids. The DNA for the CDR3 is TGTGCCAGCAGCCGGGAGGGAATTAAAAACACCATATATTTT. Amino acid sequence: CASSREGIKNTIYF.

The V call is TRBV29-1, the J call TRBJ2-2; 9 bases map to TRBD2. In germline, CDR1 is SQVTM, CDR2 ANQGSEA. The trim removed 5 bases at V and 7 bases at J, leaving 8 bases unmatched. This CDR3 has 14 residues. The CDR3 sequence is CSVFDPAGGGELFF. CDR3 DNA: TGCAGCGTTTTCGATCCAGCGGGAGGCGGGGAGCTGTTTTTT.

The gene calls are TRBV7-2 and TRBJ2-6; tentatively, D is TRBD2 (5 bases). Germline assignment: CDR1 SGHTA and CDR2 FQGNSA. Trimming took off 0 bases at V and 0 bases at J, with 9 bases between the two ends. This CDR3 has 17 amino acids. CDR3 DNA: TGTGCCAGCAGCTTAGCAGGAGGCTTCTCTGGGGCCAACGTCCTGACTTTC. It codes for CASSLAGGFSGANVLTF.

This rearrangement joins TRBV6-1 to TRBJ2-2; D may be TRBD1 (6 bases). Germline V gene lookup returns CDR1 MNHNS and CDR2 SASEGT. The CDR3 loop spans 13 amino acids. The V end lost 6 bases, the J end lost 6 bases, and 11 bases lay between the germline ends. CDR3 DNA: TGTGCCAGCAGGAACAGGGATCCCGGGGAGCTGTTTTTT. This translates into CASRNRDPGELFF.

The CDR3: CASSLFGTTTYEQYF. CDR3 DNA sequence: TGTGCCAGCAGTTTATTCGGGACTACCACCTACGAGCAGTACTTC. The rearrangement links TRBV28 to TRBJ2-7; 7 bases agree with TRBD2. V was clipped by 1 base and J by 2 bases; unmatched bases: 5. Germline assignment: CDR1 MDHEN and CDR2 SYDVKM. The CDR3 extends over 15 amino acids.

This chain connects TRBV27 to TRBJ1-1; tentative D call: TRBD1 (5 bases). Trimming took 6 bases from V and 0 from J, leaving 14 bases between them. The germline gives CDR1 MNHEY, CDR2 SMNVEV (reference sequence). CDR3 length: 15 residues. CDR3 sequence: CASSRGGRLNTEAFF. The CDR3 bases are TGTGCCAGCAGCCGGGGCGGGAGATTGAACACTGAAGCTTTCTTT.

This chain uses TRBV5-6 with TRBJ2-7; maybe TRBD1 (5 bases). V was cut by 0 bases and J by 4 bases, with 5 bases left in between. Looked up from germline, CDR1 is SGHDT and CDR2 is YYEEEE. The CDR3 sequence is 12 residues long. The CDR3 DNA is TGTGCCAGCAGCTTGGAGGGGTACGAGCAGTACTTC. The encoded protein is CASSLEGYEQYF.

The chain joins TRBV5-1 to TRBJ2-1; D is possibly TRBD2 (6 bases). This CDR3 has 15 residues. V was clipped by 5 bases and J by 0 bases, with 12 bases between them. Germline CDR1 reads SGHRS; CDR2 reads YFSETQ. CDR3 amino acids: CASSSGLSSYNEQFF. The CDR3 DNA is TGCGCCAGCAGTAGCGGTCTAAGCTCCTACAATGAGCAGTTCTTC. The entire variable domain, with the rest obtained from reference TRBV5-1 and TRBJ2-1, is as follows: KAGVTQTPRYLIKTRGQQVTLSCSPISGHRSVSWYQQTPGQGLQFLFEYFSETQRNKGNFPGRFSGRQFSNSRSEMNVSTLELGDSALYLCASSSGLSSYNEQFFGPGTRLTVL.

This clone was seen just once. This chain links TRBV29-1 with TRBJ1-1, with D possibly matching TRBD1 (5 bases). CDR1 SQVTM and CDR2 ANQGSEA come from the germline V gene. This CDR3 comprises 13 residues. With 6 bases removed from V and 4 bases from J, the gap between germline ends came to 15 bases. The CDR3 here is CSVKDRGGTEAFF. The CDR3 DNA is TGCAGCGTAAAAGATCGGGGGGGCACTGAAGCTTTCTTT.

This chain joins TRBV6-6 and TRBJ1-3, with TRBD1 as a possible D gene (5 bases). This CDR3 has 14 residues. Trimming left V 4 bases short and J 2 bases short, with 9 bases between. Germline V gene sequence: CDR1 MNHNY, CDR2 SVGAGI (reference sequence). The CDR3 DNA sequence: TGTGCCAGCAGTTCCCGACAGACTGGAAACACCATATATTTT. It encodes CASSSRQTGNTIYF.

The chain joins TRBV4-2 to TRBJ2-1, with TRBD2 matching 11 bases. The germline V gene has CDR1 LGHNA and CDR2 YNFKEQ. The CDR3 is 15 amino acids. J lost 6 bases, V lost 4 bases, and 5 bases had no gene match. The CDR3 loop is CASSPGTSGPNEQFF. CDR3 DNA sequence: TGTGCCAGCAGCCCCGGGACTAGCGGACCCAATGAGCAGTTCTTC.

The chain recombines TRBV6-5 with TRBJ2-3; D is unresolved. V lost 0 bases to trimming and J lost 4 bases, with 11 bases between them. The germline gives CDR1 MNHEY, CDR2 SVGAGI. This CDR3 has 15 residues. The CDR3: CASSYSINPADTQYF. CDR3 nucleotides: TGTGCCAGCAGTTACTCGATTAATCCGGCAGATACGCAGTATTTT.